Each of the 24 T cell receptor beta chains below was sequenced from the same sample in a study of T cell repertoires in cytomegalovirus infection. The antigens these receptors bind are not known. TCRdb redid the calling of the reads with MiXCR, one entry per CDR3 protein. The sample gives 700,000 to 900,000 distinct CDR3 sequences, 25% to 30% of which show up once; around 13% is in the top ten. Sequenced here: cultured CD8+ T cells from PBMCs, sampled from culture after CMV antigen stimulation. All receptors derive from a human donor in good health (CMV status not recorded). Some clones in this sample may be carry-over from other donors' samples.

The chain employs TRBV6-1 and TRBJ1-2, with D maybe TRBD1 (5 bases). Per germline, CDR1 MNHNS and CDR2 SASEGT. This CDR3 comprises 13 residues. V shed 1 base and J shed 4 bases, with 7 bases lying between them. The CDR3 loop reads CASSEDGAYGYTF. The CDR3 nucleotides are TGTGCCAGCAGTGAAGATGGGGCCTATGGCTACACCTTC.

This sequence joins TRBV2 and TRBJ1-1; the D gene is possibly TRBD1 (6 bases). The V end was cut by 10 bases, the J end by 6 bases, with 15 bases between. This CDR3 region has 12 residues. The V gene's germline CDR1 is SNHLY and CDR2 FYNNEI. CDR3 sequence (DNA): TGTGCCACCCCGAACAGGGAAGCTGAAGCTTTCTTT. This encodes CATPNREAEAFF.

This sequence joins TRBV9 and TRBJ2-6; D uncertain. The length of the CDR3 is 15 residues. V lost 5 bases and J 0 bases, leaving 9 bases between the germline ends. CDR1 is SGDLS and CDR2 is YYNGEE in the germline V gene. DNA of the CDR3: TGTGCCAGCAGTCAACATTCCTCTGGGGCCAACGTCCTGACTTTC. It is translated as CASSQHSSGANVLTF.

The chain carries TRBV7-8 and TRBJ2-7, with 7 bases fitting TRBD1. The CDR3 covers 15 residues. Germline CDR1 is SGHVS and CDR2 is FQNEAQ. V lost 1 base, J lost 1 base, and 4 bases stayed unmatched. The DNA for the CDR3 is TGTGCCAGCAGCTTAGGTACAGGGGTATCCTACGAGCAGTACGTC. Protein sequence: CASSLGTGVSYEQYV.

The chain's CDR3 is CASSVGAWPMNTEAFF. CDR3 bases: TGTGCCAGCAGTGTCGGGGCTTGGCCTATGAACACTGAAGCTTTCTTT. The rearrangement uses TRBV6-2 or TRBV6-3 and TRBJ1-1; maybe TRBD1 (5 bases). CDR1 is MNHEY and CDR2 is SVGEGT in the germline V gene. The CDR3 spans 16 residues. The V and J ends lost 5 bases and 0 bases respectively, with 16 bases between them.

CDR3 sequence reads: CASSEFFLRQGAGAFF. In nucleotides, the CDR3 is TGTGCCAGCAGTGAATTCTTTCTCCGACAGGGTGCCGGAGCTTTCTTT. The chain recombines TRBV25-1 with TRBJ1-1; 7 bases fit TRBD1. The CDR3 extends over 16 amino acids. Germline values: CDR1 MGHDK, CDR2 SYGVNS. V shed 1 base and J 10 bases; nucleotides not matched to a gene: 15.

The sample holds one count of this clonotype. The CDR3 region has the DNA TGTGCCAGCAGCCTCAGCTTGATTAGAGAGGTGGTGAATCAGCCCCAGCATTTT. It specifies CASSLSLIREVVNQPQHF. The chain combines TRBV5-5 with TRBJ1-5, with D unresolved. The CDR3 has 18 residues. Germline V gives CDR1 SGHKS, CDR2 YYEKEE (reference sequence). V dropped 4 bases and J dropped 4 bases, with 24 bases sitting between them. The whole variable domain, filled in from reference TRBV5-5 and TRBJ1-5, reads DAGVTQSPTHLIKTRGQQVTLRCSPISGHKSVSWYQQVLGQGPQFIFQYYEKEERGRGNFPDRFSARQFPNYSSELNVNALLLGDSALYLCASSLSLIREVVNQPQHFGDGTRLSIL.

J is TRBJ2-3 and V is TRBV7-4, with D perhaps assigned TRBD1 or TRBD2 (5 bases each). Germline V lookup: CDR1 SGHVT, CDR2 SQSDAQ. Trimming took 5 bases from V and 6 from J, leaving 15 bases between them. The CDR3 has 14 amino acids. For the CDR3, the DNA is TGTGCCAGCAGCCCCAGCGGCAGGGTGGATACGCAGTATTTT. Translated: CASSPSGRVDTQYF.

The V and J genes are TRBV7-3 and TRBJ1-1; the D is unclear. CDR1 is SGHTA and CDR2 is FQGTGA in the germline V gene. The CDR3 has 14 residues. The V gene lost 5 bases and the J gene lost 3 bases, with 13 bases spanning the gap. This CDR3 reads CASSPPSIDTEAFF. In nucleotides, the CDR3 is TGTGCCAGCAGCCCCCCCTCTATCGACACTGAAGCTTTCTTT.

This clonotype appeared a few times. The chain uses TRBV10-3 and TRBJ1-5, with 9 bases lining up with TRBD1. Per germline, CDR1 ENHRY and CDR2 SYGVKD. V lost 8 bases to trimming and J lost 7 bases; unmatched junction nucleotides: 12. The CDR3 has 15 amino acids. CDR3 sequence: CAIGGATGGGQPQHF. Here the CDR3 DNA reads TGTGCCATCGGAGGGGCGACAGGGGGAGGACAGCCCCAGCATTTT.

This clonotype was seen ten or more times. This chain links TRBV12-3 or TRBV12-4 with TRBJ1-1; the D gene is possibly TRBD1 (6 bases). V lost 6 bases to trimming and J lost 0 bases, with 11 bases between them. The CDR3 consists of 14 residues. The CDR3 DNA reads TGTGCCAGCAGCCGGACAGCAATGAACACTGAAGCTTTCTTT. This sequence encodes CASSRTAMNTEAFF.

This clonotype has at least ten counts. The CDR3 DNA reads TGTGCCAGCAGCGCATCGGCGGGGGGGCTGAGAGATACGCAGTATTTT. It specifies CASSASAGGLRDTQYF. The chain employs TRBV7-2 and TRBJ2-3; 9 nucleotides agree with TRBD2. This CDR3 spans 16 amino acids. The germline V gene has CDR1 SGHTA and CDR2 FQGNSA. The V gene end was trimmed by 5 bases and the J gene end by 5 bases; junction bases not matched to a gene: 11.

CDR3 amino acids: CASSGTLPQGDWGYTF. CDR3 DNA: TGTGCCAGCAGTGGAACCCTCCCACAGGGGGATTGGGGCTACACCTTC. The gene calls are TRBV6-1 and TRBJ1-2; 8 nucleotides agree with TRBD1. The V and J ends lost 4 bases and 8 bases, in that order; junction bases with no gene match: 15. Germline CDR1 is MNHNS and CDR2 is SASEGT. This CDR3 has 16 residues.

This chain joins TRBV5-5 and TRBJ2-1; 10 nucleotides line up with TRBD2. Germline CDR1 SGHKS, CDR2 YYEKEE (reference sequence). After removal of 0 bases from V and 9 bases from J, the junction contained 9 bases not matched to a gene. The CDR3 is made up of 16 amino acids. CDR3 coding DNA: TGTGCCAGCAGCTTGGCCCTCAGCGGGGGGGAGTTTGAGCAGTTCTTC. Translation: CASSLALSGGEFEQFF.

The chain couples TRBV5-5 to TRBJ2-7; the D is unclear. Germline CDR1 reads SGHKS; CDR2 reads YYEKEE (reference sequence). The CDR3 loop spans 13 amino acids. V was clipped by 0 bases and J by 2 bases, with 6 bases between them. CDR3 nucleotides: TGTGCCAGCAGCTTGGTCGGCACCTACGAGCAGTACGTC. This gives the protein CASSLVGTYEQYV.

This clonotype was detected only a few times. The chain links TRBV29-1 to TRBJ2-5; D possibly corresponds to TRBD1 (5 bases). The germline V gene has CDR1 SQVTM and CDR2 ANQGSEA. With 4 bases removed from V and 0 bases from J, the gap between germline ends came to 9 bases. The CDR3 has 13 amino acids. The CDR3 DNA follows: TGCAGCGTTGTTCGCAGGGACCAAGAGACCCAGTACTTC. Its protein is CSVVRRDQETQYF.

This chain connects TRBV15 to TRBJ2-3; the D is unclear. The CDR3 extends over 14 amino acids. The germline V gene has CDR1 LNHNV and CDR2 YYDKDF (reference sequence). With 1 base removed from V and 5 bases from J, the gap between germline ends came to 10 bases. The CDR3 DNA reads TGTGCCACCAGCAGAGTGGTGGACGGAGATACGCAGTATTTT. This codes for CATSRVVDGDTQYF. The full variable domain, rest sourced from reference TRBV15 and TRBJ2-3, is DAMVIQNPRYQVTQFGKPVTLSCSQTLNHNVMYWYQQKSSQAPKLLFHYYDKDFNNEADTPDNFQSRRPNTSFCFLDIRSPGLGDTAMYLCATSRVVDGDTQYFGPGTRLTVL.

This clonotype was seen more than once but under ten times. This chain uses TRBV3-1 with TRBJ2-7, with D possibly called TRBD1 or TRBD2 (6 bases each). Trimming removed 1 base from V and 3 bases from J, with 16 bases in between. Germline V gene data show CDR1 as LGHDT and CDR2 as YNNKEL (reference sequence). The CDR3 length is 16 residues. The CDR3 is CASSQARGAGIYEQYF. CDR3 DNA sequence: TGTGCCAGCAGCCAAGCGAGGGGGGCGGGGATCTACGAGCAGTACTTC.

This clonotype was recorded a few times. The chain joins TRBV4-1 to TRBJ2-3; unclear D gene. V dropped 0 bases and J dropped 1 base, with 11 bases sitting between them. CDR1 is MGHRA and CDR2 is YSYEKL in the germline V gene. The CDR3 length is 16 residues. DNA for the CDR3: TGCGCCAGCAGCCAAGATCCCCCCCCGGGCACAGATACGCAGTATTTT. Translated, it gives CASSQDPPPGTDTQYF.

This clonotype was seen a handful of times. The chain uses TRBV7-9 and TRBJ2-1; a possible D gene is TRBD1 (5 bases). V was shortened by 7 bases and J by 3 bases, with 16 bases between the two germline ends. The length of the CDR3 is 15 residues. Germline V CDR1 and CDR2: SEHNR, FQNEAQ (reference sequence). CDR3 loop: CASILSLRDYNEQFF. Here the CDR3 DNA reads TGTGCCAGCATCCTCTCCCTCAGGGACTACAATGAGCAGTTCTTC.

The chain joins TRBV7-6 to TRBJ2-1; 12 bases are a match to TRBD2. The CDR3 consists of 18 residues. With V trimmed by 3 bases and J by 6 bases, 12 bases remained unmatched. Germline lookup yields CDR1 SGHVS and CDR2 FNYEAQ. The CDR3 DNA is TGTGCCAGCAGCTTCCGGTCTTCCCTAGCGGGGGGGCGCAATGAGCAGTTCTTC. Translation: CASSFRSSLAGGRNEQFF.

The chain combines TRBV6-2 or TRBV6-3 with TRBJ2-7, with 7 bases lining up with TRBD1. This CDR3 has 15 amino acids. Germline V gives CDR1 MNHEY, CDR2 SVGEGT. V shed 2 bases, J shed 3 bases, and the junction held 7 bases outside the gene matches. The CDR3 loop reads CASSYGQDSYYEQYV. CDR3 nucleotides: TGTGCCAGCAGTTACGGACAGGACTCCTACTACGAGCAGTACGTC.

The V gene is TRBV5-4, the J gene TRBJ1-5, with D unresolved. This CDR3 spans 14 amino acids. V was shortened by 0 bases and J by 5 bases, with 9 bases between the two germline ends. The germline V gene has CDR1 SGHNT and CDR2 YYREEE (reference sequence). In nucleotides, the CDR3 is TGTGCCAGCAGCTTGGCCCCGGCCGATCAGCCCCAGCATTTT. This translates into CASSLAPADQPQHF.

This clonotype was seen more than once but under ten times. The rearrangement joins TRBV3-1 to TRBJ2-1; D is perhaps TRBD2 (5 bases). Per the germline V gene, CDR1 is LGHDT and CDR2 is YNNKEL (reference sequence). The CDR3 is made up of 17 amino acids. V was cut by 0 bases and J by 0 bases, with 12 bases left in between. The CDR3 here is CASSQDESGPSYNEQFF. The CDR3, as DNA: TGTGCCAGCAGCCAAGATGAGAGCGGCCCCTCCTACAATGAGCAGTTCTTC.